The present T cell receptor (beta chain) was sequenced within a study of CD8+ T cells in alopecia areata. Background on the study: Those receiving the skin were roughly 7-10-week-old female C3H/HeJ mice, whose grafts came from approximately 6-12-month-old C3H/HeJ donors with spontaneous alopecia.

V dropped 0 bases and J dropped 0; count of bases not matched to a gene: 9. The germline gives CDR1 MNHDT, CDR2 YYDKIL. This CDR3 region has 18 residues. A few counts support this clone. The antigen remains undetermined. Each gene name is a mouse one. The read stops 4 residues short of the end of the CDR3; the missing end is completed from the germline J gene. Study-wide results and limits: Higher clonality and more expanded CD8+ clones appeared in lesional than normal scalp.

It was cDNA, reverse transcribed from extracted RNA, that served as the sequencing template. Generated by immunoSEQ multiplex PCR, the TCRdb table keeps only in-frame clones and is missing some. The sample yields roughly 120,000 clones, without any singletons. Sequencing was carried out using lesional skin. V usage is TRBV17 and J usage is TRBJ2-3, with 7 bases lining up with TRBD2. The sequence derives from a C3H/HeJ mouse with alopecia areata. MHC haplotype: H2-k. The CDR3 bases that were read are TGTGCTAGCAGTAGAGATCCCCAGCTGGGGGTTAGTGCAGAA. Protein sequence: CASSRDPQLGVSAE. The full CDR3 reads CASSRDPQLGVSAETLYF.